The clone carrying this T cell receptor beta chain was observed a handful of times. The antigen is not known. Alongside a J-beta primer mix, a sample-barcoded 5' primer served in a second PCR lasting roughly 7 to 11 cycles. MiXCR, applied by TCRdb to the 5' RACE reads, yields one record per CDR3 protein. The sample includes more than 700,000 distinct CDR3 sequences, more than 35% of them seen just once. The sample is drawn from a study of blood T cells in healthy people across ages. Points from the study as a whole: The fall in TCR beta diversity per million T cells was roughly linear with age.

Germline CDR1 and CDR2: DFQATT and SNEGSKA (reference sequence). The length of the CDR3 is 15 residues. V shed 7 bases, J shed 2 bases, and the junction held 11 bases outside the gene matches. This TCR was recovered from a man at least 80 years old in good health. Sequenced: blood. The chain recombines TRBV20-1 with TRBJ2-5; TRBD1 aligns across 9 bases. CDR3 nucleotide sequence: TGCAGTGTCCTACCGGGACAGGGAATACAAGAGACCCAGTACTTC. The encoded protein is CSVLPGQGIQETQYF.